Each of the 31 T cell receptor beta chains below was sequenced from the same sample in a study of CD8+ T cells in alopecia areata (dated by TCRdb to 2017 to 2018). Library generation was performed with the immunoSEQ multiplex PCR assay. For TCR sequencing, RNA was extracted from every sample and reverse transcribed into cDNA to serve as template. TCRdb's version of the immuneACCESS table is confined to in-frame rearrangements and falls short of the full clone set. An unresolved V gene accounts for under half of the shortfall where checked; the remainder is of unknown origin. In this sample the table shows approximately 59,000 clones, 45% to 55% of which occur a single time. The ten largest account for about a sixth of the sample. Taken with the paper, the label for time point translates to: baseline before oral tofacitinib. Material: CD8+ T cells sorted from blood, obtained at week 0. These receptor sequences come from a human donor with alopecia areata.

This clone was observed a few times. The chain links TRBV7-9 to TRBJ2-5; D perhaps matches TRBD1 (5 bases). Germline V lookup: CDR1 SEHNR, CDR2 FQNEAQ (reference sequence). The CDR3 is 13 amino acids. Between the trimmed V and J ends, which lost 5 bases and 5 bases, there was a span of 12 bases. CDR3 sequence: CASSPVGRETQYF. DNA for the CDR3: TGTGCCAGCAGCCCGGTGGGGCGCGAGACCCAGTACTTC.

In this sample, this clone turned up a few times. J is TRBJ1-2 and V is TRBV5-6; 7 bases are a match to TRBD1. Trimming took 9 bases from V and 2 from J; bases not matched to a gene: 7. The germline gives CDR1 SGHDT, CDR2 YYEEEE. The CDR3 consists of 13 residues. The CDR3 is CATKTGWNYGYTF. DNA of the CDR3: TGTGCCACTAAGACAGGGTGGAACTATGGCTACACCTTC.

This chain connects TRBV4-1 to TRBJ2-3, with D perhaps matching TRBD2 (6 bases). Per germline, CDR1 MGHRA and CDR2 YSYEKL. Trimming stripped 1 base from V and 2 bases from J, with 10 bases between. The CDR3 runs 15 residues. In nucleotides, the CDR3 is TGCGCCAGCAGCCAAGCCGGAGGGATCACAGATACGCAGTATTTT. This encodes CASSQAGGITDTQYF.

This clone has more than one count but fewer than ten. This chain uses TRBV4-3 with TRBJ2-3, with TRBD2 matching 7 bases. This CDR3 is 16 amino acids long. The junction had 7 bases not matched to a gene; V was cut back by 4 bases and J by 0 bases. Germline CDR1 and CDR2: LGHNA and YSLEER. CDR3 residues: CASSPQLASSTDTQYF. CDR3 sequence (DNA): TGCGCCAGCAGCCCTCAACTAGCGTCTAGCACAGATACGCAGTATTTT.

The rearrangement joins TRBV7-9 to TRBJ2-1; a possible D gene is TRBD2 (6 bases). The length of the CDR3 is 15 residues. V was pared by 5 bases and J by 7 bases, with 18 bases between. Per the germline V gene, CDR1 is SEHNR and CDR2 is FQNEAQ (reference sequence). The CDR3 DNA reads TGTGCCAGCAGCCCAAGGGACCGGGCGGGGAATGAGCAGTTCTTC. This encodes CASSPRDRAGNEQFF.

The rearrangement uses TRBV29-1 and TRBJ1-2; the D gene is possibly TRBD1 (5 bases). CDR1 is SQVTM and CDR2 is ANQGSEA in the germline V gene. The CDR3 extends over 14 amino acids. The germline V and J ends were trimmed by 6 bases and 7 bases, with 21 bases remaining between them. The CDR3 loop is CSVDMKGAFGGYTF. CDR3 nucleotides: TGCAGCGTAGATATGAAAGGGGCTTTCGGTGGCTACACCTTC.

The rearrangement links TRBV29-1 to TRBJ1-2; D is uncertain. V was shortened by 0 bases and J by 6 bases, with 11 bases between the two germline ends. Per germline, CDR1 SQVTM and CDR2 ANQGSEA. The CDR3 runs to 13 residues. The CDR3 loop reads CSVEEGAADGYTF. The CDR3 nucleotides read TGCAGCGTTGAAGAGGGAGCAGCGGATGGCTACACCTTC. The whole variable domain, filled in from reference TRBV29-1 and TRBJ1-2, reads SAVISQKPSRDICQRGTSLTIQCQVDSQVTMMFWYRQQPGQSLTLIATANQGSEATYESGFVIDKFPISRPNLTFSTLTVSNMSPEDSSIYLCSVEEGAADGYTFGSGTRLTVV.

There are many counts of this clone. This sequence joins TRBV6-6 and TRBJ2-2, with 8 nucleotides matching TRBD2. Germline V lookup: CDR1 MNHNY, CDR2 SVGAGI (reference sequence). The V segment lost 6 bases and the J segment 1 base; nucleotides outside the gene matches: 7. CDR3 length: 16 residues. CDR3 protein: CASRIFSGVNTGELFF. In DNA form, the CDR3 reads TGTGCCAGCAGAATCTTTAGCGGGGTGAACACCGGGGAGCTGTTTTTT.

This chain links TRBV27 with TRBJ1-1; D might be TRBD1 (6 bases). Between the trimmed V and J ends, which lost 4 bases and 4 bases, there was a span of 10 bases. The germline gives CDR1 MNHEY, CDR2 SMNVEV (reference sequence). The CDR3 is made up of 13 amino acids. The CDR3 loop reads CASSYPGATEAFF. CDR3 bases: TGTGCCAGCAGTTATCCAGGGGCCACTGAAGCTTTCTTT.

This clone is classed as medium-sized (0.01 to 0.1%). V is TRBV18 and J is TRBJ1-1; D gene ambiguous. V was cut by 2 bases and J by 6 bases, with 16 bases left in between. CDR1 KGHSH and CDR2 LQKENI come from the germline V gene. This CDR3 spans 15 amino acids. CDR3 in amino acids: CASSPGGPMDPEAFF. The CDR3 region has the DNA TGTGCCAGCTCACCAGGTGGACCGATGGACCCTGAAGCTTTCTTT.

The CDR3, as DNA: TGCGCCAGCAGCCACACACTAGGGAGCTCCTACGAGCAGTACTTC. Amino acid sequence: CASSHTLGSSYEQYF. The rearrangement links TRBV4-1 to TRBJ2-7, with TRBD2 as a possible D gene (5 bases). The V end was cut by 3 bases, the J end by 0 bases, with 12 bases between. The CDR3 sequence is 15 residues long. Germline loops: CDR1 MGHRA, CDR2 YSYEKL.

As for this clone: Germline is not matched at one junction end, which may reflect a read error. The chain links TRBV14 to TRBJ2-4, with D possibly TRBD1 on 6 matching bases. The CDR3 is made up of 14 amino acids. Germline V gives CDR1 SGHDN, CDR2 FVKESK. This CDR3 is CASSQSKEDRGPDF. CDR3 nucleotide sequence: TGTGCCAGCAGCCAATCAAAAGAGGACAGAGGGCCGGACTTC.

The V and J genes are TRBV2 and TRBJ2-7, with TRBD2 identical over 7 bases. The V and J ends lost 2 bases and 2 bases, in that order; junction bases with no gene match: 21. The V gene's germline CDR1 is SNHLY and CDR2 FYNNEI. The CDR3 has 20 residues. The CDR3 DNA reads TGTGCCAGCAGTGAACAGGGCGGGACTAAAACCCAGGTGTCCCCCTACGAGCAGTACTTC. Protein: CASSEQGGTKTQVSPYEQYF. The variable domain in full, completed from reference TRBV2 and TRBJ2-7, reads EPEVTQTPSHQVTQMGQEVILRCVPISNHLYFYWYRQILGQKVEFLVSFYNNEISEKSEIFDDQFSVERPDGSNFTLKIRSTKLEDSAMYFCASSEQGGTKTQVSPYEQYFGPGTRLTVT.

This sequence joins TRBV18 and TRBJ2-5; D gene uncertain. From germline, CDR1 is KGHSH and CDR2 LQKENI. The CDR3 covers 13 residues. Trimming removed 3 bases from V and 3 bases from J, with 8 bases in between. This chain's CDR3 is CASSPAVKETQYF. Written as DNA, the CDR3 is TGTGCCAGCTCACCCGCGGTTAAAGAGACCCAGTACTTC.

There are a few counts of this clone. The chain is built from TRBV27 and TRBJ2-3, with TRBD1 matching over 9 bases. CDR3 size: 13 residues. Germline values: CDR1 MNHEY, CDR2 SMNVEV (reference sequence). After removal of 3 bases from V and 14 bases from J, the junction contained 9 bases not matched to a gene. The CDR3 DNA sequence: TGTGCCAGCAGTTTTACGCCGGGACAGGGTCCGTATTTT. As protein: CASSFTPGQGPYF.

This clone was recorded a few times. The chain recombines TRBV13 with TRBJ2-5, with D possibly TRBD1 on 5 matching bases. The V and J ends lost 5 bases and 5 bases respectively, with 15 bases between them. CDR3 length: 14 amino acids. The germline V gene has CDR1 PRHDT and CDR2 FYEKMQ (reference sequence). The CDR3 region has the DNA TGTGCCAGCAGCGTACAGGTCATTCGGGAGACCCAGTACTTC. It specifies CASSVQVIRETQYF.

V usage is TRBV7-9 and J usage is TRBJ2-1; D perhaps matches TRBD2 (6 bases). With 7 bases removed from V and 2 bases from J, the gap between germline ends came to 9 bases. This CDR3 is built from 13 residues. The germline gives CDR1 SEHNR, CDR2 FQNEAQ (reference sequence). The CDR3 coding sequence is TGTGCCAGCAAACCGGGAGCCTACAATGAGCAGTTCTTC. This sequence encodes CASKPGAYNEQFF. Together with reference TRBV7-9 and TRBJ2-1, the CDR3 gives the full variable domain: DTGVSQNPRHKITKRGQNVTFRCDPISEHNRLYWYRQTLGQGPEFLTYFQNEAQLEKSRLLSDRFSAERPKGSFSTLEIQRTEQGDSAMYLCASKPGAYNEQFFGPGTRLTVL.

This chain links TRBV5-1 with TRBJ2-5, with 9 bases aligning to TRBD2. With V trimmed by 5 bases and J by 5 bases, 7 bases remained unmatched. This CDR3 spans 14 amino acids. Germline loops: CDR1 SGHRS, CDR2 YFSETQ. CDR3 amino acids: CASRPGLASETQYF. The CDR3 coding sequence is TGCGCCAGCAGGCCGGGACTAGCAAGCGAGACCCAGTACTTC.

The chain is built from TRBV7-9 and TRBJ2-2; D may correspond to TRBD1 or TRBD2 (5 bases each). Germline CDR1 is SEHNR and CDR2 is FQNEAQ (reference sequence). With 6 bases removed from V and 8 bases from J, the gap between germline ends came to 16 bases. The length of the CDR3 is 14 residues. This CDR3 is CASSHTRDVGELFF. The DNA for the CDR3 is TGTGCCAGCAGTCATACCCGGGACGTGGGGGAGCTGTTTTTT. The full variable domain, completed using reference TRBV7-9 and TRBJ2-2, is DTGVSQNPRHKITKRGQNVTFRCDPISEHNRLYWYRQTLGQGPEFLTYFQNEAQLEKSRLLSDRFSAERPKGSFSTLEIQRTEQGDSAMYLCASSHTRDVGELFFGEGSRLTVL.

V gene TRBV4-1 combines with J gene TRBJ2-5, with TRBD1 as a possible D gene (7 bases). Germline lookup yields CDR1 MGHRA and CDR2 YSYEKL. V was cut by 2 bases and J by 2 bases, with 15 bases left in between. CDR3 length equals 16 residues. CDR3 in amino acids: CASSQSQGGGQETQYF. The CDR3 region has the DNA TGCGCCAGCAGCCAAAGCCAGGGGGGCGGACAAGAGACCCAGTACTTC.

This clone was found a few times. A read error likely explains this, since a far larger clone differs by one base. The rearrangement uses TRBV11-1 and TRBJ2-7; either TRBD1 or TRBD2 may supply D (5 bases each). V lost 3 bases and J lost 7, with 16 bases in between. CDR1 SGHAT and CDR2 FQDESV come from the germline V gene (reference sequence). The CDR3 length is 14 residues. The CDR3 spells CASSFWGSYNEQYF. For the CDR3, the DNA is TGTGCCAGCAGCTTCTGGGGGAGCTACAATGAGCAGTACTTC.

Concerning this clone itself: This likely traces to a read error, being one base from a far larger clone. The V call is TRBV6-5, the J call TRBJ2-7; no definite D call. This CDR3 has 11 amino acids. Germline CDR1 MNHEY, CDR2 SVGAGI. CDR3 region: CASSFGYEQYF. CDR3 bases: TGCGCCAGCAGTTTTGGGTACGAGCAGTACTTC.

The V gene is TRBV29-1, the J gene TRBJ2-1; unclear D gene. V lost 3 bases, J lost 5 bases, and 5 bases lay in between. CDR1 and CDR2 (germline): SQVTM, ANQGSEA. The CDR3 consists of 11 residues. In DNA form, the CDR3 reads TGCAGCGTTGATTTGGACAATGAGCAGTTCTTC. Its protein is CSVDLDNEQFF.

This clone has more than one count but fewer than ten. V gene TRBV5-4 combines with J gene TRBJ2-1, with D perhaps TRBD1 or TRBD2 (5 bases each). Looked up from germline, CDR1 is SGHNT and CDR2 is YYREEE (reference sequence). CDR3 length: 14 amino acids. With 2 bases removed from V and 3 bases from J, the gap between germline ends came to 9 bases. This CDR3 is CASSFWGSYNEQFF. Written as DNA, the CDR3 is TGTGCCAGCAGCTTCTGGGGGAGCTACAATGAGCAGTTCTTC.

In DNA, the CDR3 is TGTGCCAGCACCCTAGCGGGAGGGCCAGGCGATGAGCAGTTCTTC. Its protein product is CASTLAGGPGDEQFF. This sequence joins TRBV7-9 and TRBJ2-1, with TRBD2 matching 12 bases. The V and J ends lost 7 bases and 8 bases, in that order; junction bases with no gene match: 9. CDR1 is SEHNR and CDR2 is FQNEAQ in the germline V gene (reference sequence). The CDR3 spans 15 residues. Based on the CDR3 plus reference TRBV7-9 and TRBJ2-1, the full variable domain is DTGVSQNPRHKITKRGQNVTFRCDPISEHNRLYWYRQTLGQGPEFLTYFQNEAQLEKSRLLSDRFSAERPKGSFSTLEIQRTEQGDSAMYLCASTLAGGPGDEQFFGPGTRLTVL.

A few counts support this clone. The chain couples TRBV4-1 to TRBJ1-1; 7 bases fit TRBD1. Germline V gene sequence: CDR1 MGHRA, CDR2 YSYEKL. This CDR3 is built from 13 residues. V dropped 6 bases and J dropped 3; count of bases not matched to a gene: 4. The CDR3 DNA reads TGCGCCAGCAGGCATACAGGGGACACTGAAGCTTTCTTT. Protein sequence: CASRHTGDTEAFF.

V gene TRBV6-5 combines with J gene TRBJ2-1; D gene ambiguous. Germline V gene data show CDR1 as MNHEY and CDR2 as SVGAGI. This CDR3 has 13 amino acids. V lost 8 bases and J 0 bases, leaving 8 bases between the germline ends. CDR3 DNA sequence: TGTGCCAGCGGCGTTAGCTCCTACAATGAGCAGTTCTTC. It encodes CASGVSSYNEQFF.

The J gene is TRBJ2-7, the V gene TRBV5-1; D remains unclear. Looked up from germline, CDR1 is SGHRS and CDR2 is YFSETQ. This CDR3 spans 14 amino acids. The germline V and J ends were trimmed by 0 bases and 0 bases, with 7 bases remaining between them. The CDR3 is CASSLERSSYEQYF. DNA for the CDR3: TGCGCCAGCAGCTTGGAAAGGAGCTCCTACGAGCAGTACTTC.

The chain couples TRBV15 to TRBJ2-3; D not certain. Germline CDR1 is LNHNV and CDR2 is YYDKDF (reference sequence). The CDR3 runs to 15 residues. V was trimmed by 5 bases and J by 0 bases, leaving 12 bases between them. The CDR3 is CATSDKVASTDTQYF. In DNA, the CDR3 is TGTGCCACCAGCGACAAAGTCGCTAGCACAGATACGCAGTATTTT.

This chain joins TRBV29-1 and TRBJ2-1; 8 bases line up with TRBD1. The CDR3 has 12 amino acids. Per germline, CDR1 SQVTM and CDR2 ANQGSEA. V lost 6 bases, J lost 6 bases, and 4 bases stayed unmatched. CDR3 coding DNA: TGCAGCGTAGACACAGGGGGCAATGAGCAGTTCTTC. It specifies CSVDTGGNEQFF.

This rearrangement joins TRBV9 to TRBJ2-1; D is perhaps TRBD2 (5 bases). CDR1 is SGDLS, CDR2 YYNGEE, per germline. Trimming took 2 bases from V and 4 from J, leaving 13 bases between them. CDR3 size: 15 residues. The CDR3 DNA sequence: TGTGCCAGCAGCGTGGAGCGGTTCTCTTACAATGAGCAGTTCTTC. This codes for CASSVERFSYNEQFF.